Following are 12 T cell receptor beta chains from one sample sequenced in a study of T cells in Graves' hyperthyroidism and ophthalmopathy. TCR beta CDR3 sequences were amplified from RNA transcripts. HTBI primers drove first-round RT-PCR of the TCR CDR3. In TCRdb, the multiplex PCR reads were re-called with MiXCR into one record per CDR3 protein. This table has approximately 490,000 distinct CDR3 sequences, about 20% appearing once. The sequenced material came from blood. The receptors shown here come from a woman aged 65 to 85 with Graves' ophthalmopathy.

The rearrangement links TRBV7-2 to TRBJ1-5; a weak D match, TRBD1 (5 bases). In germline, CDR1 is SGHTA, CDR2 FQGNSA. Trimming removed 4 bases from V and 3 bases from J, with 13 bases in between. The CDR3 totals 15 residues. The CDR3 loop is CASSSEGRDNQPQHF. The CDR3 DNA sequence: TGTGCCAGCAGCTCCGAGGGCAGGGACAATCAGCCCCAGCATTTT.

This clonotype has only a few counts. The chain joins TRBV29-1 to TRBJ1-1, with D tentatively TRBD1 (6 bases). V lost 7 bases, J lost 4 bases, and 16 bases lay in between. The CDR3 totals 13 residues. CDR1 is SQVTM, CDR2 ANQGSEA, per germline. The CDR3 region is CSANQGGGTEAFF. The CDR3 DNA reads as TGCAGCGCCAACCAAGGGGGTGGCACTGAAGCTTTCTTT.

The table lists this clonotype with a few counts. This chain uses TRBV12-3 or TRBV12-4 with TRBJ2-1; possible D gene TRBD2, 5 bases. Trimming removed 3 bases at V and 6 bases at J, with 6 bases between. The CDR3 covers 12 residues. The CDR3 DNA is TGTGCCAGCAGTTTGACTATCAATGAGCAGTTCTTC. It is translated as CASSLTINEQFF.

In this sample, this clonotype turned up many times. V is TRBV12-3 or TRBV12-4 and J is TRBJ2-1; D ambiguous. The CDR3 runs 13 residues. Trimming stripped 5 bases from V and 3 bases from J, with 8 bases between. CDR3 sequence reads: CASSLQYYNEQFF. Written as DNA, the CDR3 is TGTGCCAGCAGTCTACAGTACTACAATGAGCAGTTCTTC.

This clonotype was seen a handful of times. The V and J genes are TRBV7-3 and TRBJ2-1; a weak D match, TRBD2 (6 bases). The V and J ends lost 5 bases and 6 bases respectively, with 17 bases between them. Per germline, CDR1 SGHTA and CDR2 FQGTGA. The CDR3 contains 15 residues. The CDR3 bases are TGTGCCAGCAGCCATTTGGGCCGGCGGGGCAATGAGCAGTTCTTC. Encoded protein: CASSHLGRRGNEQFF.

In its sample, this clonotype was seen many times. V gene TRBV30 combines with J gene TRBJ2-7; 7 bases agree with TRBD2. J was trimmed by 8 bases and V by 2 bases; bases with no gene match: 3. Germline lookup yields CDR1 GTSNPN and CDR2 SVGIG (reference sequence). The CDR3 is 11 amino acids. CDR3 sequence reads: CAWSTGGKQYF. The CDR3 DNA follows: TGTGCCTGGAGTACGGGAGGCAAGCAGTACTTC. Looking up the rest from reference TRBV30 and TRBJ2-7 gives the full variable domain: SQTIHQWPATLVQPVGSPLSLECTVEGTSNPNLYWYRQAAGRGLQLLFYSVGIGQISSEVPQNLSASRPQDRQFILSSKKLLLSDSGFYLCAWSTGGKQYFGPGTRLTVT.

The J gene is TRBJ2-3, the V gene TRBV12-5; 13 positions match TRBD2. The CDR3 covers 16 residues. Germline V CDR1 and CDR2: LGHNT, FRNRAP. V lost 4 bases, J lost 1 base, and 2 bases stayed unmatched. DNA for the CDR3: TGTGCTAGTGGTTCGGGACTAGCGGGACGCACAGATACGCAGTATTTT. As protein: CASGSGLAGRTDTQYF.

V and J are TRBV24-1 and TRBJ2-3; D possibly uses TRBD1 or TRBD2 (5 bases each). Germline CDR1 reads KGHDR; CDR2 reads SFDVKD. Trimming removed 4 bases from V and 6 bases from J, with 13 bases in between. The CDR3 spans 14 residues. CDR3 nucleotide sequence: TGTGCCACCAGTGACCCCGGGACCTCCGATACGCAGTATTTT. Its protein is CATSDPGTSDTQYF.

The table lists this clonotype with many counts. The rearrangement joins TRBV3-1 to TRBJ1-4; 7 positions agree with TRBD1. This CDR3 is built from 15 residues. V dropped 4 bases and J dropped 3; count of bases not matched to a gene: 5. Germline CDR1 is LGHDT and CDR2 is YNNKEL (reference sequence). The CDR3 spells CASSPKGQSNEKLFF. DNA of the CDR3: TGTGCCAGCAGCCCGAAGGGACAGTCTAATGAAAAACTGTTTTTT.

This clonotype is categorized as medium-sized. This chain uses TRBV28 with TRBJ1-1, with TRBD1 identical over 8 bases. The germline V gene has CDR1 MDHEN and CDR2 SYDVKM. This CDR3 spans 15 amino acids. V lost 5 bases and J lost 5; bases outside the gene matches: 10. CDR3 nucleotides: TGTGCCAGCAGTCAAACCTACAGGGGGGGAACTGAAGCTTTCTTT. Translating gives CASSQTYRGGTEAFF.

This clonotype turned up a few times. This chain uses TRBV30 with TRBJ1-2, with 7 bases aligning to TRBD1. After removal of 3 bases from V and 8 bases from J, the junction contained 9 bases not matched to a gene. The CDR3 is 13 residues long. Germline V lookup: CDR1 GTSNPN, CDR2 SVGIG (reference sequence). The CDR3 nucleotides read TGTGCCTGGAGATTTGAGGGGGCAGGGGGCTACACCTTC. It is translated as CAWRFEGAGGYTF.

The CDR3 here is CASSQTGQNQPQHF. The CDR3 DNA reads as TGCGCCAGCAGCCAGACGGGACAGAATCAGCCCCAGCATTTT. The chain has TRBV4-1 and TRBJ1-5; 7 positions match TRBD1. CDR3 length: 14 residues. The J segment lost 4 bases and the V segment lost 3 bases, leaving 3 bases of the junction unmatched. The germline V gene encodes CDR1 MGHRA and CDR2 YSYEKL.